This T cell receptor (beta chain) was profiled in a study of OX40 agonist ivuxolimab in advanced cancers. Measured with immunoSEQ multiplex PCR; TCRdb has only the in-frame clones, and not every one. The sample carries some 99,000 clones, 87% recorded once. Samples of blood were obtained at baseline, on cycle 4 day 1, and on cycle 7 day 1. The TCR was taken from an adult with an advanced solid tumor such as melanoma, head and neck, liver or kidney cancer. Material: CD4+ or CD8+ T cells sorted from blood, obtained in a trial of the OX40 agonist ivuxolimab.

The CDR3 coding sequence is TGTGCCAGCAGCTTCTGGGCCCCACAAAGCGATACGCAGTATTTT. Translating gives CASSFWAPQSDTQYF. The chain links TRBV7-8 to TRBJ2-3; D is ambiguous. CDR1 and CDR2 (germline): SGHVS, FQNEAQ. V was trimmed by 3 bases and J by 6 bases, leaving 16 bases between them. The CDR3 is made up of 15 amino acids.